A single sample gave rise to the 25 T cell receptor beta chains below, sequenced in a study of OX40 agonist ivuxolimab in advanced cancers. Assay used: immunoSEQ multiplex PCR; TCRdb lists only in-frame clones, some missing. The sample shows approximately 74,000 clones, roughly 85% of them seen only once. The source material was CD4+ or CD8+ T cells sorted from blood, sampled in a trial of the OX40 agonist ivuxolimab. The receptors here all came from an adult with an advanced solid tumor such as melanoma, head and neck, liver or kidney cancer.

The chain carries TRBV7-2 and TRBJ1-1, with 8 positions matching TRBD1. V lost 4 bases, J lost 1 base, and 5 bases stayed unmatched. The CDR3 totals 15 residues. Germline V gives CDR1 SGHTA, CDR2 FQGNSA. CDR3 residues: CASSSQGAGNTEAFF. The CDR3 DNA sequence: TGTGCCAGCAGCTCGCAGGGGGCAGGGAACACTGAAGCTTTCTTT.

This clone has more than one count but fewer than ten. The gene calls are TRBV4-3 and TRBJ1-2; D possibly corresponds to TRBD1 (5 bases). Germline values: CDR1 LGHNA, CDR2 YSLEER. V lost 0 bases and J 6 bases, leaving 14 bases between the germline ends. The CDR3 spans 15 residues. The DNA for the CDR3 is TGCGCCAGCAGCCAAGATCTAGGGACCGCGGATGGCTACACCTTC. The encoded protein is CASSQDLGTADGYTF.

This sequence joins TRBV5-1 and TRBJ2-3, with 8 nucleotides matching TRBD2. CDR3 length: 14 amino acids. The germline CDR1 and CDR2 sequences are SGHRS and YFSETQ. The V segment lost 3 bases and the J segment 5 bases; nucleotides outside the gene matches: 5. DNA of the CDR3: TGCGCCAGCAGCTACGGGGGGGCCGGAGATACGCAGTATTTT. Translation gives CASSYGGAGDTQYF. The complete variable domain, with remaining parts taken from reference TRBV5-1 and TRBJ2-3, reads KAGVTQTPRYLIKTRGQQVTLSCSPISGHRSVSWYQQTPGQGLQFLFEYFSETQRNKGNFPGRFSGRQFSNSRSEMNVSTLELGDSALYLCASSYGGAGDTQYFGPGTRLTVL.

The chain carries TRBV7-8 and TRBJ2-1, with 8 positions matching TRBD1. The CDR3 is 15 residues long. From germline, CDR1 is SGHVS and CDR2 FQNEAQ. The junction had 5 bases not matched to a gene; V was cut back by 3 bases and J by 4 bases. DNA of the CDR3: TGTGCCAGCAGCTTTAGGGACAGGCCTTACAATGAGCAGTTCTTC. As protein: CASSFRDRPYNEQFF.

This sequence joins TRBV11-3 and TRBJ2-3, with D possibly being TRBD1 (6 bases). Germline CDR1 is SGHNT and CDR2 is YENEEA. Between the trimmed V and J ends, which lost 5 bases and 3 bases, there was a span of 12 bases. The CDR3 consists of 14 residues. CDR3 sequence (DNA): TGTGCCAGCAGCCCCAACAGGGAAACAGATACGCAGTATTTT. It translates to CASSPNRETDTQYF.

The chain combines TRBV6-6 with TRBJ1-5; the D is unclear. Germline loops: CDR1 MNHNY, CDR2 SVGAGI (reference sequence). CDR3 length: 13 amino acids. V was clipped by 6 bases and J by 3 bases, with 9 bases between them. The CDR3 sequence is CASSRASNQPQHF. DNA of the CDR3: TGTGCCAGCAGCCGGGCCTCCAATCAGCCCCAGCATTTT.

The table lists this clone with a count of one. This sequence joins TRBV30 and TRBJ2-7, with TRBD1 as a possible D gene (6 bases). Looked up from germline, CDR1 is GTSNPN and CDR2 is SVGIG (reference sequence). V lost 1 base to trimming and J lost 1 base, with 14 bases between them. The length of the CDR3 is 15 residues. The CDR3 DNA reads TGTGCCTGGAGTGGGCCCGGGCAGGGGTCCTACGAGCAGTACTTC. It is translated as CAWSGPGQGSYEQYF.

The CDR3 nucleotides are TGTGCCAGCAGCTTTGGCGGGGGAAGCACAGATACGCAGTATTTT. Translation gives CASSFGGGSTDTQYF. This chain uses TRBV5-4 with TRBJ2-3; 7 bases are shared with TRBD2. This CDR3 has 15 amino acids. Looked up from germline, CDR1 is SGHNT and CDR2 is YYREEE (reference sequence). Trimming removed 2 bases from V and 0 bases from J; junction bases left unmatched: 3. The whole variable domain, filled in from reference TRBV5-4 and TRBJ2-3, reads ETGVTQSPTHLIKTRGQQVTLRCSSQSGHNTVSWYQQALGQGPQFIFQYYREEENGRGNFPPRFSGLQFPNYSSELNVNALELDDSALYLCASSFGGGSTDTQYFGPGTRLTVL.

The J gene is TRBJ1-5, the V gene TRBV4-1, with D perhaps TRBD1 (5 bases). The CDR3 extends over 15 amino acids. Germline V gene lookup returns CDR1 MGHRA and CDR2 YSYEKL. V was pared by 4 bases and J by 7 bases, with 17 bases between. The CDR3 loop is CASSRDRPTWQPQHF. CDR3 coding DNA: TGCGCCAGCAGCCGAGACAGACCTACATGGCAGCCCCAGCATTTT.

This rearrangement joins TRBV5-1 to TRBJ1-4, with D perhaps TRBD1 (5 bases). Trimming shortened V by 0 bases and J by 2 bases, and 11 bases separated the two germline ends. This CDR3 is 16 amino acids long. Germline V gene sequence: CDR1 SGHRS, CDR2 YFSETQ. The CDR3 coding sequence is TGCGCCAGCAGCTTGGAGCAGGGCCGGACTAATGAAAAACTGTTTTTT. It is translated as CASSLEQGRTNEKLFF.

This chain links TRBV7-2 with TRBJ2-1, with 7 bases aligning to TRBD1. V lost 1 base to trimming and J lost 5 bases; unmatched junction nucleotides: 5. This CDR3 spans 15 amino acids. The germline V gene has CDR1 SGHTA and CDR2 FQGNSA. CDR3 residues: CASSLVTGINNEQFF. CDR3 nucleotide sequence: TGTGCCAGCAGCTTAGTGACAGGGATTAACAATGAGCAGTTCTTC.

V usage is TRBV6-1 and J usage is TRBJ1-1; 11 positions match TRBD1. The trim removed 4 bases at V and 11 bases at J, leaving 6 bases unmatched. The CDR3 runs to 13 residues. From germline, CDR1 is MNHNS and CDR2 SASEGT. The DNA of the CDR3 is TGTGCCAGCAGTGCCTGGACAGGGGGCTTGGCTTTCTTT. Protein: CASSAWTGGLAFF.

CDR3: CASSRDRGQETQYF. The DNA of the CDR3 is TGTGCCAGCAGCCGGGACAGGGGACAAGAGACCCAGTACTTC. The chain is built from TRBV9 and TRBJ2-5; 10 positions agree with TRBD1. The germline CDR1 and CDR2 sequences are SGDLS and YYNGEE. After removal of 4 bases from V and 2 bases from J, the junction contained 2 bases not matched to a gene. The CDR3 runs 14 residues.

J is TRBJ1-5 and V is TRBV28; a possible D gene is TRBD1 (5 bases). Trimming left V 10 bases short and J 0 bases short, with 16 bases between. This CDR3 region has 15 residues. Germline CDR1 MDHEN, CDR2 SYDVKM. CDR3 DNA: TGTGCCACATTTGGGGCAGCTTATAGCAATCAGCCCCAGCATTTT. This gives the protein CATFGAAYSNQPQHF.

The gene calls are TRBV9 and TRBJ2-3; the D is unclear. V dropped 0 bases and J dropped 2 bases, with 4 bases sitting between them. From germline, CDR1 is SGDLS and CDR2 YYNGEE. This CDR3 contains 13 residues. As DNA, the CDR3 is TGTGCCAGCAGCGTAGTTAACACAGATACGCAGTATTTT. Protein sequence: CASSVVNTDTQYF.

The J gene is TRBJ2-2, the V gene TRBV6-6; D perhaps matches TRBD2 (5 bases). This CDR3 contains 14 residues. Between the trimmed V and J ends, which lost 8 bases and 0 bases, there was a span of 10 bases. Germline V gene lookup returns CDR1 MNHNY and CDR2 SVGAGI (reference sequence). The DNA for the CDR3 is TGTGCCAGCGAGGACTTCCCGAACACCGGGGAGCTGTTTTTT. Protein product: CASEDFPNTGELFF.

The chain has TRBV19 and TRBJ1-5; D ambiguous. Between the trimmed V and J ends, which lost 5 bases and 4 bases, there was a span of 15 bases. Germline V gene lookup returns CDR1 LNHDA and CDR2 SQIVND (reference sequence). This CDR3 spans 15 amino acids. The CDR3 loop is CASSSYRGPNQPQHF. The CDR3, as DNA: TGTGCCAGTAGTTCATACCGAGGACCTAATCAGCCCCAGCATTTT. Based on the CDR3 plus reference TRBV19 and TRBJ1-5, the full variable domain is DGGITQSPKYLFRKEGQNVTLSCEQNLNHDAMYWYRQDPGQGLRLIYYSQIVNDFQKGDIAEGYSVSREKKESFPLTVTSAQKNPTAFYLCASSSYRGPNQPQHFGDGTRLSIL.

This chain connects TRBV6-6 to TRBJ1-5; the match to TRBD1 covers 7 bases. The junction had 9 bases not matched to a gene; V was cut back by 7 bases and J by 0 bases. The CDR3 is made up of 16 amino acids. Germline V gives CDR1 MNHNY, CDR2 SVGAGI (reference sequence). CDR3 loop: CASIKGTVNSNQPQHF. In DNA form, the CDR3 reads TGTGCCAGCATCAAAGGGACAGTGAATAGCAATCAGCCCCAGCATTTT.

This rearrangement joins TRBV4-2 to TRBJ2-7; TRBD2 matches at 10 bases. The CDR3 spans 19 residues. Germline-derived CDR1 and CDR2 are LGHNA and YNFKEQ. V lost 0 bases to trimming and J lost 1 base; unmatched junction nucleotides: 12. CDR3: CASSQDSSSGGEISYEQYF. The CDR3, as DNA: TGTGCCAGCAGCCAAGATTCGTCTAGCGGGGGAGAAATTTCCTACGAGCAGTACTTC.

The J gene is TRBJ1-1, the V gene TRBV9; TRBD1 agrees at 9 bases. The V and J ends lost 0 bases and 6 bases, in that order; junction bases with no gene match: 9. CDR1 and CDR2 from the germline V gene are SGDLS and YYNGEE. The CDR3 runs 16 residues. In DNA, the CDR3 is TGTGCCAGCAGCGTAGGGGACAGGGTAGGATTCGCTGAAGCTTTCTTT. Encoded protein: CASSVGDRVGFAEAFF.

V and J are TRBV18 and TRBJ1-2, with 8 bases lining up with TRBD1. V lost 6 bases to trimming and J lost 8 bases; unmatched junction nucleotides: 5. Germline V lookup: CDR1 KGHSH, CDR2 LQKENI. CDR3 length equals 12 residues. The CDR3 DNA reads as TGTGCCAGCTCGACAGGGGAGGACGGCTACACCTTC. Protein sequence: CASSTGEDGYTF. The full variable domain, rest sourced from reference TRBV18 and TRBJ1-2, is NAGVMQNPRHLVRRRGQEARLRCSPMKGHSHVYWYRQLPEEGLKFMVYLQKENIIDESGMPKERFSAEFPKEGPSILRIQQVVRGDSAAYFCASSTGEDGYTFGSGTRLTVV.

This clone was seen a few times. This CDR3 reads CSARPGGEGGYTF. The DNA of the CDR3 is TGCAGCGCTCGCCCAGGGGGCGAAGGAGGCTACACCTTC. V gene TRBV29-1 combines with J gene TRBJ1-2; 8 bases line up with TRBD1. Looked up from germline, CDR1 is SQVTM and CDR2 is ANQGSEA. V trimming: 7 bases; J trimming: 8 bases; junction bases outside the gene matches: 12. The CDR3 sequence is 13 residues long.

The chain combines TRBV9 with TRBJ2-1; the D gene is possibly TRBD2 (6 bases). Trimming shortened V by 4 bases and J by 7 bases, and 12 bases separated the two germline ends. The germline V gene has CDR1 SGDLS and CDR2 YYNGEE. The CDR3 has 13 residues. The chain's CDR3 is CASSPQTRNEQFF. Here the CDR3 DNA reads TGTGCCAGCAGCCCTCAGACTAGAAATGAGCAGTTCTTC.

The J gene is TRBJ1-6, the V gene TRBV18; D is unclear. The CDR3 sequence is 16 residues long. CDR1 KGHSH and CDR2 LQKENI come from the germline V gene. The germline V and J ends were trimmed by 3 bases and 0 bases, with 9 bases remaining between them. The CDR3: CASSPAMSSYNSPLHF. The CDR3 DNA follows: TGTGCCAGCTCACCCGCAATGAGCTCCTATAATTCACCCCTCCACTTT.

This sequence joins TRBV9 and TRBJ2-1; D ambiguous. V lost 1 base to trimming and J lost 6 bases, with 14 bases between them. The CDR3 has 15 amino acids. Germline V CDR1 and CDR2: SGDLS, YYNGEE. CDR3 nucleotide sequence: TGTGCCAGCAGCGTATCGGGCTCAAGTTTCAATGAGCAGTTCTTC. Its protein is CASSVSGSSFNEQFF.